This T cell receptor (beta chain) is drawn from a study of PD-1 blockade in classical Hodgkin lymphoma. Germline CDR1 MGHDK, CDR2 SYGVNS. The V and J ends lost 3 bases and 11 bases, in that order; junction bases with no gene match: 7. This CDR3 comprises 14 residues. Brentuximab vedotin exposure varied among the patients, all of whom had relapsed after autologous stem cell transplantation. Libraries were prepared by immunoSEQ multiplex PCR; TCRdb keeps only in-frame clonotypes and omits some of them. In the table there are 95,000 to 100,000 clones, roughly 90% of which are singletons. The source is a human donor with classical Hodgkin lymphoma. Sequences were derived from peripheral blood mononuclear cells (PBMCs), sampled before the second cycle of nivolumab. The chain uses TRBV25-1 and TRBJ1-4; the match to TRBD1 covers 9 bases. CDR3 amino acids: CASSDGQGKQKLFF. DNA of the CDR3: TGTGCCAGCAGTGACGGACAGGGGAAACAGAAACTGTTTTTT.